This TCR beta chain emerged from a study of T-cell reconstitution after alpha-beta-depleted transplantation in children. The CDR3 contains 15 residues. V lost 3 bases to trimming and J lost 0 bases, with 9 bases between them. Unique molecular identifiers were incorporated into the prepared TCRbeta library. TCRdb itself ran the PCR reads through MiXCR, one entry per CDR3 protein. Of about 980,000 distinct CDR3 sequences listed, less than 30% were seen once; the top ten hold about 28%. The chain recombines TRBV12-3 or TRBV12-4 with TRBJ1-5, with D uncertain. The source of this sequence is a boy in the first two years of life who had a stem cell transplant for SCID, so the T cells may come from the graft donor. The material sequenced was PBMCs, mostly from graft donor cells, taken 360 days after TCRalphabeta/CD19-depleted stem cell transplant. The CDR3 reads CASSFEVNSNQPQHF. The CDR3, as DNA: TGTGCCAGCAGTTTCGAGGTTAATAGCAATCAGCCCCAGCATTTT.